Listed here is a single T cell receptor beta chain. Its target is not known. The data stem from a study of cytomegalovirus exposure and HLA in healthy donors. Notes on the study in general: Most TCR sequences were uncommon, yet certain public TCRs appeared in many donors.

CDR3 length: 18 amino acids. Germline V gene sequence: CDR1 SGHTA, CDR2 FQGNSA. J was trimmed by 3 bases and V by 5 bases; bases with no gene match: 15. The study ran its PCR with 60 Vbeta and 13 Jbeta primers. Sequenced by immunoSEQ multiplex PCR; TCRdb stores in-frame clones only, minus some. The table has 150,000 to 200,000 clones, about 75% seen once. Sequences were obtained from PBMCs. The chain combines TRBV7-2 with TRBJ1-2; 10 positions agree with TRBD1. The TCR was taken from a woman between 40 and 50 years old in good health and CMV-seropositive. The CDR3 DNA reads as TGTGCCAGCAGCCGACTCCCGGGACAGGGGACTGAGTACTATGGCTACACCTTC. Residues: CASSRLPGQGTEYYGYTF.